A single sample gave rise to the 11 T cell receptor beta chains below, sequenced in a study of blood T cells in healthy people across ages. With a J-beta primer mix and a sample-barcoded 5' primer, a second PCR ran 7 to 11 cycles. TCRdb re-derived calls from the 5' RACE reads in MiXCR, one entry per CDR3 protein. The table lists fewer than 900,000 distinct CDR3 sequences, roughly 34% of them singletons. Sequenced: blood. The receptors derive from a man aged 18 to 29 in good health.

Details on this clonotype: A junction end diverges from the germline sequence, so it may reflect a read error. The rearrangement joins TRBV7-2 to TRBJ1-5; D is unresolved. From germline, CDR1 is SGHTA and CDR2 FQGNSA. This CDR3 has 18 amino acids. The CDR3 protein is CASNLAQSRPGWNQPQHF. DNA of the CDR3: TGTGCCAGCAACTTAGCGCAAAGCAGACCCGGGTGGAATCAGCCCCAGCATTTT.

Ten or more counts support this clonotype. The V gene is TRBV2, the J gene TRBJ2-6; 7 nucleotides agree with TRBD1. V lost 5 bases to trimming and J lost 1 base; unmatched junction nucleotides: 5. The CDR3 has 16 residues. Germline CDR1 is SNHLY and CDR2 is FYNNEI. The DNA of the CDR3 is TGTGCCAGCAGTACCATACAGGGGTCTGGGGCCAACGTCCTGACTTTC. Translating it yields CASSTIQGSGANVLTF.

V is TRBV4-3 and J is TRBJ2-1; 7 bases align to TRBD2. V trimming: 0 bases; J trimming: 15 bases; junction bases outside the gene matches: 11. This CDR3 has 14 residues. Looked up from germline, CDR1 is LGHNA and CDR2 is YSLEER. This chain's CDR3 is CASSQESAGVFTFF. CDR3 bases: TGCGCCAGCAGCCAAGAATCGGCGGGGGTCTTTACGTTCTTC.

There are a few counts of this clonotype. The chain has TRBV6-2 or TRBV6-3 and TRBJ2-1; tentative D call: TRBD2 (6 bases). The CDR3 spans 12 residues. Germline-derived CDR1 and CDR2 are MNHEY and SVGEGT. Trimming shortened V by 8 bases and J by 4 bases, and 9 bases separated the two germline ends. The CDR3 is CASGEEYNEQFF. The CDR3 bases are TGTGCCAGCGGGGAGGAGTACAATGAGCAGTTCTTC.

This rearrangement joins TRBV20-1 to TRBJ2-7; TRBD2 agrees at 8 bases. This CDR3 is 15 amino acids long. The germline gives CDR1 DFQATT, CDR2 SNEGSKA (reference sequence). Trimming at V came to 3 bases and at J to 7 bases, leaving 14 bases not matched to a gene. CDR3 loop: CSASGRGVFVNEQYF. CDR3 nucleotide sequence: TGCAGTGCTAGTGGGCGGGGGGTTTTTGTCAATGAGCAGTACTTC.

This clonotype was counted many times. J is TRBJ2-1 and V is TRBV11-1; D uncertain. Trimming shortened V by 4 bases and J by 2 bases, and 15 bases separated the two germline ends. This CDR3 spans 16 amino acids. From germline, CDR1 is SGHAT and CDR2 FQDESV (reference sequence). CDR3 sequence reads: CASSSPGPRTYNEQFF. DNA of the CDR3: TGTGCCAGCAGCTCCCCGGGCCCCCGTACCTACAATGAGCAGTTCTTC.

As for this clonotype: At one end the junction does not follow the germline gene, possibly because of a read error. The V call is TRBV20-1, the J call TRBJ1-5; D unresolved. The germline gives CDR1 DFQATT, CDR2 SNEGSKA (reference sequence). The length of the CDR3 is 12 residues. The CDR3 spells CSARKENRPQHF. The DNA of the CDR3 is TGCAGTGCTCGGAAGGAGAATCGGCCCCAGCATTTT.

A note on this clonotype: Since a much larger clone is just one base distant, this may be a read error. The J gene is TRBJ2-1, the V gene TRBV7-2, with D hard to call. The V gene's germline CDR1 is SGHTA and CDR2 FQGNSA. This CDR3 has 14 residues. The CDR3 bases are TGTGCCAGCAACTTAGAGTTCGGAAACAATGAGCAGTTCTTC. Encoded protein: CASNLEFGNNEQFF.

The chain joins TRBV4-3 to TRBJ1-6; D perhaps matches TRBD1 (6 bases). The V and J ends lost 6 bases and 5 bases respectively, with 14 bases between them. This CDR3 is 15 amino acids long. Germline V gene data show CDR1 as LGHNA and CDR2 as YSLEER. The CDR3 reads CASRRGVRDNSPLHF. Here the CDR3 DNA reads TGCGCCAGCAGGAGGGGGGTTCGCGATAATTCACCCCTCCACTTT.

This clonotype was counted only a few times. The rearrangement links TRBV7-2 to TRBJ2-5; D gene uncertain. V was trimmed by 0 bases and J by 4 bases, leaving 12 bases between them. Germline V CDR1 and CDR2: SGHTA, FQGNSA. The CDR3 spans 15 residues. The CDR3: CASSLARPPVETQYF. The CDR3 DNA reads TGTGCCAGCAGCTTAGCGAGACCGCCGGTAGAGACCCAGTACTTC. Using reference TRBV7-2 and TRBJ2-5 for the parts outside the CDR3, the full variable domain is GAGVSQSPSNKVTEKGKDVELRCDPISGHTALYWYRQSLGQGLEFLIYFQGNSAPDKSGLPSDRFSAERTGGSVSTLTIQRTQQEDSAVYLCASSLARPPVETQYFGPGTRLLVL.

The CDR3 DNA follows: TGCGCCAGCAGCCAAGATGTCGGGTTTTCAGATACGCAGTATTTT. This encodes CASSQDVGFSDTQYF. The rearrangement uses TRBV4-3 and TRBJ2-3; D call uncertain. The germline gives CDR1 LGHNA, CDR2 YSLEER. V gave up 0 bases and J gave up 4 bases, with 11 bases separating them. The CDR3 sequence is 15 residues long.